Below are 23 T cell receptor beta chains sequenced from a single sample in a study of T cells after yellow fever vaccination. TCRdb re-derived calls from the 5' RACE reads in MiXCR, one entry per CDR3 protein. The top ten clones hold approximately 15% of a sample with hundreds of thousands of distinct CDR3 sequences, roughly an eighth of them seen once. The material was PBMCs, obtained on the day of the yellow fever booster vaccination. All receptors come from a man in his thirties or forties who received the YFV17D yellow fever vaccine.

This clonotype has ten or more counts. The CDR3 protein is CASSFTGDGYTF. The CDR3 region has the DNA TGTGCCAGCAGCTTCACGGGGGATGGCTACACCTTC. The chain recombines TRBV7-2 with TRBJ1-2; tentative D call: TRBD1 (5 bases). V lost 3 bases and J 6 bases, leaving 8 bases between the germline ends. This CDR3 has 12 residues. Per the germline V gene, CDR1 is SGHTA and CDR2 is FQGNSA.

This clonotype appeared a few times. V is TRBV7-6 and J is TRBJ1-3; TRBD1 matches at 8 bases. Trimming cost V 5 bases and J 2 bases; bases outside gene matches: 5. The CDR3 sequence is 15 residues long. The V gene's germline CDR1 is SGHVS and CDR2 FNYEAQ. In DNA, the CDR3 is TGTGCCAGCAGCGCCCAGGACAGGGCTGGAAACACCATATATTTT. Protein: CASSAQDRAGNTIYF.

This clonotype occurred a few times. The J gene is TRBJ2-7, the V gene TRBV4-3; 7 bases are shared with TRBD1. Germline values: CDR1 LGHNA, CDR2 YSLEER. This CDR3 comprises 16 residues. The V and J ends lost 0 bases and 2 bases, in that order; junction bases with no gene match: 7. Here the CDR3 DNA reads TGCGCCAGCAGCCAAGATCAGGGAACAGGGGCCTACGAGCAGTACTTC. Encoded protein: CASSQDQGTGAYEQYF.

The V call is TRBV9, the J call TRBJ2-7, with TRBD1 identical over 7 bases. The CDR3 contains 15 residues. The trim removed 0 bases at V and 1 base at J, leaving 4 bases unmatched. Germline CDR1 SGDLS, CDR2 YYNGEE. As DNA, the CDR3 is TGTGCCAGCAGCGTAGGGCCGGGACAGTCCTACGAGCAGTACTTC. Encoded protein: CASSVGPGQSYEQYF.

This clonotype was recorded a few times. The V and J genes are TRBV20-1 and TRBJ2-2; 7 bases fit TRBD2. Germline V gene sequence: CDR1 DFQATT, CDR2 SNEGSKA (reference sequence). There are 13 residues in the CDR3. The J segment lost 7 bases and the V segment lost 6 bases, leaving 8 bases of the junction unmatched. CDR3 DNA: TGCAGTGCAATCCGCGGGAGACACGGGGAGCTGTTTTTT. Translating it yields CSAIRGRHGELFF.

The sample holds a few counts of this clonotype. V gene TRBV9 combines with J gene TRBJ2-5; TRBD2 matches 12 bases. Per the germline V gene, CDR1 is SGDLS and CDR2 is YYNGEE. The CDR3 runs to 16 residues. Trimming removed 4 bases from V and 2 bases from J; junction bases left unmatched: 6. Written as DNA, the CDR3 is TGTGCCAGCAGCCGCGGACTAGCGGGACCTCAAGAGACCCAGTACTTC. This gives the protein CASSRGLAGPQETQYF.

The rearrangement links TRBV7-9 to TRBJ1-4; 7 bases are shared with TRBD1. This CDR3 comprises 15 residues. The J segment lost 2 bases and the V segment lost 5 bases, leaving 5 bases of the junction unmatched. Germline CDR1 is SEHNR and CDR2 is FQNEAQ (reference sequence). The CDR3 region has the DNA TGTGCCAGCAGCCCACCGGGACAGACTAATGAAAAACTGTTTTTT. Protein sequence: CASSPPGQTNEKLFF.

The rearrangement links TRBV7-9 to TRBJ2-7; D is undetermined. CDR3 size: 12 residues. Looked up from germline, CDR1 is SEHNR and CDR2 is FQNEAQ (reference sequence). V gave up 5 bases and J gave up 0 bases, with 5 bases separating them. The CDR3 spells CASSHVSYEQYF. CDR3 coding DNA: TGTGCCAGCAGCCACGTCTCCTACGAGCAGTACTTC.

This clonotype was detected many times. The V call is TRBV7-9, the J call TRBJ2-7, with D unclear. The CDR3 has 13 residues. Trimming cost V 8 bases and J 0 bases, with 11 bases left between them. CDR1 SEHNR and CDR2 FQNEAQ come from the germline V gene (reference sequence). The CDR3 protein is CASGPLNSYEQYF. The CDR3 bases are TGTGCCAGCGGACCCCTAAACTCCTACGAGCAGTACTTC. Looking up the rest from reference TRBV7-9 and TRBJ2-7 gives the full variable domain: DTGVSQNPRHKITKRGQNVTFRCDPISEHNRLYWYRQTLGQGPEFLTYFQNEAQLEKSRLLSDRFSAERPKGSFSTLEIQRTEQGDSAMYLCASGPLNSYEQYFGPGTRLTVT.

This clonotype was counted a few times. The genes are TRBV15 and TRBJ2-2, with D uncertain. Germline values: CDR1 LNHNV, CDR2 YYDKDF (reference sequence). V lost 9 bases and J 1 base, leaving 12 bases between the germline ends. CDR3 length: 14 residues. CDR3: CATSEPLNTGELFF. The CDR3 region has the DNA TGTGCCACTAGTGAACCCCTGAACACCGGGGAGCTGTTTTTT.

This chain joins TRBV9 and TRBJ2-1; tentative D call: TRBD2 (6 bases). Deletions cut 5 bases from V and 5 bases from J, with 26 bases between. Germline loops: CDR1 SGDLS, CDR2 YYNGEE. This CDR3 has 18 amino acids. The CDR3, as DNA: TGTGCCAGCAGTTCCACCTCCTGGGCCCGGGCGGGGAACAATGAGCAGTTCTTC. Translation: CASSSTSWARAGNNEQFF.

This clonotype has only a few counts. The chain links TRBV20-1 to TRBJ2-1; 8 bases agree with TRBD2. CDR1 and CDR2 (germline): DFQATT, SNEGSKA (reference sequence). CDR3 length: 15 residues. With V trimmed by 3 bases and J by 1 base, 5 bases remained unmatched. This CDR3 is CSASGGAGSYNEQFF. The CDR3 coding sequence is TGCAGTGCTAGCGGGGGGGCAGGGTCCTACAATGAGCAGTTCTTC.

This clonotype appeared many times. The chain uses TRBV27 and TRBJ2-7; D gene ambiguous. The CDR3 runs 13 residues. Trimming cost V 2 bases and J 3 bases, with 8 bases left between them. Germline V gene sequence: CDR1 MNHEY, CDR2 SMNVEV (reference sequence). In nucleotides, the CDR3 is TGTGCCAGCAGTTTAGGGCGGTTCTACGAGCAGTACTTC. It encodes CASSLGRFYEQYF.

This clonotype was observed a few times. The V and J genes are TRBV5-7 and TRBJ2-6, with 11 bases lining up with TRBD1. TRBV5-7 counts as an open reading frame of uncertain function. The CDR3 runs 16 residues. J gave up 3 bases and V 4 bases, and 3 bases lay outside the gene matches. Here the CDR3 DNA reads TGTGCCAGCAGCCCGGACAGGGGGCGTGGGGCCAACGTCCTGACTTTC. Encoded protein: CASSPDRGRGANVLTF.

The chain carries TRBV29-1 and TRBJ1-1, with 10 bases fitting TRBD1. The CDR3 has 12 residues. V shed 7 bases, J shed 11 bases, and the junction held 10 bases outside the gene matches. The V gene's germline CDR1 is SQVTM and CDR2 ANQGSEA. The CDR3 region is CSGLTGGVAAFF. The CDR3 nucleotides read TGCAGCGGATTGACAGGGGGCGTTGCTGCTTTCTTT.

The rearrangement joins TRBV20-1 to TRBJ2-2; D may be TRBD2 (5 bases). With 6 bases removed from V and 7 bases from J, the gap between germline ends came to 15 bases. The CDR3 is made up of 13 amino acids. In germline, CDR1 is DFQATT, CDR2 SNEGSKA (reference sequence). CDR3 bases: TGCAGTGCCCCTCTAGACGGGGTCGGGGAGCTGTTTTTT. It is translated as CSAPLDGVGELFF.

The V gene is TRBV12-3 or TRBV12-4, the J gene TRBJ2-2; D is possibly TRBD2 (6 bases). V lost 6 bases to trimming and J lost 7 bases, with 12 bases between them. The CDR3 has 13 amino acids. The CDR3 bases are TGTGCCAGCAGCCTGAGGGAGGTCGGGGAGCTGTTTTTT. It yields the protein CASSLREVGELFF.

This clonotype was recorded many times. V usage is TRBV11-2 and J usage is TRBJ2-1; 8 bases map to TRBD2. V shed 5 bases and J 7 bases; nucleotides not matched to a gene: 13. Germline loops: CDR1 SGHAT, CDR2 FQNNGV. There are 16 residues in the CDR3. The CDR3 loop is CASSPLSGRGGNEQFF. The DNA of the CDR3 is TGTGCCAGCAGCCCCCTGAGCGGGAGAGGAGGTAATGAGCAGTTCTTC.

The chain couples TRBV7-2 to TRBJ2-1; weak D call: TRBD2 (6 bases). CDR1 SGHTA and CDR2 FQGNSA come from the germline V gene. CDR3 length equals 15 residues. V was cut by 2 bases and J by 7 bases, with 15 bases left in between. The CDR3 loop is CASSLKGRDVNEQFF. Written as DNA, the CDR3 is TGTGCCAGCAGCTTAAAGGGGCGGGATGTTAATGAGCAGTTCTTC.

The gene calls are TRBV6-1 and TRBJ2-1; D possibly corresponds to TRBD1 (5 bases). The CDR3 runs 13 residues. V lost 7 bases to trimming and J lost 8 bases, with 15 bases between them. From germline, CDR1 is MNHNS and CDR2 SASEGT. CDR3 sequence: CASKGPPRDEQFF. The CDR3 nucleotides are TGTGCCAGCAAAGGGCCCCCCAGGGATGAGCAGTTCTTC.

This chain uses TRBV27 with TRBJ2-1, with TRBD2 matching over 9 bases. The germline V gene encodes CDR1 MNHEY and CDR2 SMNVEV (reference sequence). J lost 9 bases, V lost 2 bases, and 8 bases had no gene match. There are 15 residues in the CDR3. The CDR3 sequence is CASSLAGGPGGEQFF. The CDR3 bases are TGTGCCAGCAGTTTAGCGGGAGGGCCTGGCGGTGAGCAGTTCTTC.

This clonotype was detected a few times. The chain couples TRBV7-2 to TRBJ2-1, with 10 nucleotides matching TRBD2. CDR1 and CDR2 from the germline V gene are SGHTA and FQGNSA. The CDR3 length is 16 residues. With V trimmed by 7 bases and J by 1 base, 7 bases remained unmatched. In DNA, the CDR3 is TGTGCCAGCAATCAGGCTAGCGGGGGATCCTACAATGAGCAGTTCTTC. Translating gives CASNQASGGSYNEQFF.

The chain links TRBV28 to TRBJ1-5; D gene ambiguous. V shed 5 bases and J shed 3 bases, with 8 bases lying between them. Germline loops: CDR1 MDHEN, CDR2 SYDVKM. The length of the CDR3 is 13 residues. CDR3 DNA sequence: TGTGCCAGCAGTAGCGGATTCAATCAGCCCCAGCATTTT. Translated, it gives CASSSGFNQPQHF.